Below, 15 T cell receptor beta chains from the same sample are listed, as sequenced in a study of T cell changes during pregnancy in multiple sclerosis (dated by TCRdb to between 2018 and 2021). The receptor library was made with the immunoSEQ multiplex PCR assay. In TCRdb, the immuneACCESS table is reduced to in-frame sequences with V and J assigned. These tables do not hold every clone; where another copy was compared, an unresolved V gene accounts for under half, and the others remain unexplained. The sample table contains tens of thousands of clones; only one count was recorded for roughly 90% of them. The ten largest clonotypes hold around 2.9% of the sample. This specimen consisted of CD8+ T cells from peripheral blood mononuclear cells, obtained before pregnancy. The receptors derive from a female donor with multiple sclerosis, enrolled in a pregnancy study.

This rearrangement joins TRBV6-4 to TRBJ2-3; a weak D match, TRBD1 (7 bases). In germline, CDR1 is MRHNA, CDR2 SNTAGT. The CDR3 totals 17 residues. V lost 0 bases and J lost 4, with 17 bases in between. This CDR3 is CASSDSMSAGGSDTQYF. The CDR3 coding sequence is TGTGCCAGCAGTGACTCGATGTCGGCAGGGGGGTCAGATACGCAGTATTTT.

The rearrangement joins TRBV28 to TRBJ1-5; 7 positions match TRBD1. The CDR3 length is 13 residues. Trimming at V came to 6 bases and at J to 4 bases, leaving 3 bases not matched to a gene. Per germline, CDR1 MDHEN and CDR2 SYDVKM. The CDR3 here is CASSQGQNQPQHF. CDR3 sequence (DNA): TGTGCCAGCAGCCAGGGACAGAATCAGCCCCAGCATTTT.

In nucleotides, the CDR3 is TGTGCCAGCAGCTTACCCCCCGTGCCCGAGGCCCAGTACTTC. It is translated as CASSLPPVPEAQYF. V gene TRBV7-6 combines with J gene TRBJ2-5; D gene ambiguous. V was pared by 2 bases and J by 9 bases, with 16 bases between. The CDR3 is 14 amino acids. CDR1 and CDR2 from the germline V gene are SGHVS and FNYEAQ.

The chain uses TRBV5-8 and TRBJ2-5; D is perhaps TRBD1 (5 bases). Deletions cut 1 base from V and 3 bases from J, with 10 bases between. CDR3 length: 14 amino acids. Germline CDR1 and CDR2: SGHTS and YDEGEE. CDR3 nucleotides: TGTGCCAGCAGCTTGTATGAGACAGAAGAGACCCAGTACTTC. It translates to CASSLYETEETQYF.

This chain joins TRBV19 and TRBJ1-2; D gene ambiguous. This CDR3 is 15 amino acids long. Germline lookup yields CDR1 LNHDA and CDR2 SQIVND (reference sequence). V lost 7 bases and J lost 6, with 21 bases in between. The CDR3: CASTYAGPGYDGYTF. The CDR3, as DNA: TGTGCCAGTACCTATGCCGGCCCCGGGTATGATGGCTACACCTTC.

The chain is built from TRBV9 and TRBJ1-4; D is possibly TRBD1 (5 bases). The CDR3 has 14 residues. V dropped 4 bases and J dropped 5 bases, with 12 bases sitting between them. The V gene's germline CDR1 is SGDLS and CDR2 YYNGEE. CDR3 DNA: TGTGCCAGCAGCTCCCGGGGGGGGAATGAAAAACTGTTTTTT. Translating gives CASSSRGGNEKLFF. The entire variable domain, with the rest obtained from reference TRBV9 and TRBJ1-4, is as follows: DSGVTQTPKHLITATGQRVTLRCSPRSGDLSVYWYQQSLDQGLQFLIQYYNGEERAKGNILERFSAQQFPDLHSELNLSSLELGDSALYFCASSSRGGNEKLFFGSGTQLSVL.

The chain recombines TRBV6-4 with TRBJ2-3; 9 bases are a match to TRBD1. This CDR3 spans 16 amino acids. Germline CDR1 MRHNA, CDR2 SNTAGT. J gave up 1 base and V 2 bases, and 4 bases lay outside the gene matches. In DNA, the CDR3 is TGTGCCAGCAGTGACGTGGGACAGGGAGGCACAGATACGCAGTATTTT. The encoded protein is CASSDVGQGGTDTQYF.

The genes are TRBV29-1 and TRBJ1-3; tentatively, D is TRBD1 (5 bases). Germline V gene sequence: CDR1 SQVTM, CDR2 ANQGSEA. The CDR3 consists of 11 residues. V dropped 6 bases and J dropped 4 bases, with 7 bases sitting between them. The CDR3: CSVGQGNTIYF. CDR3 in DNA: TGCAGCGTGGGGCAGGGAAACACCATATATTTT.

This chain uses TRBV4-2 with TRBJ1-5; a weak D match, TRBD1 (5 bases). The V gene's germline CDR1 is LGHNA and CDR2 YNFKEQ. Between the trimmed V and J ends, which lost 5 bases and 2 bases, there was a span of 19 bases. This CDR3 is built from 17 residues. The CDR3 region is CASSWDLSGGGNQPQHF. DNA of the CDR3: TGTGCCAGCAGCTGGGATCTCTCGGGGGGTGGCAATCAGCCCCAGCATTTT.

The chain links TRBV19 to TRBJ2-1; D unclear. V was clipped by 3 bases and J by 0 bases, with 9 bases between them. Germline values: CDR1 LNHDA, CDR2 SQIVND (reference sequence). The CDR3 runs 15 residues. CDR3 sequence: CASSIVASSYNEQFF. The CDR3 DNA reads TGTGCCAGTAGTATCGTGGCTAGCTCCTACAATGAGCAGTTCTTC.

This sequence joins TRBV21-1 and TRBJ2-1; TRBD2, the D gene given by the table, was not confirmed from the DNA. TRBV21-1 is a pseudogene. The CDR3 length is 16 residues. CDR3 sequence: CASRTLLANSYNEQFF. The CDR3 nucleotides read TGTGCCAGCAGAACCCTACTAGCGAACTCCTACAATGAGCAGTTCTTC.

The rearrangement uses TRBV1 and TRBJ2-2; the D segment call TRBD2 is taken from the table without a DNA check. TRBV1 is noted as a pseudogene. This CDR3 spans 16 amino acids. Written as DNA, the CDR3 is TGCACCAGCAGCCAACGGGTGTTGGTGAACACCGGGGAGCTGTTTTTT. Protein: CTSSQRVLVNTGELFF.

This rearrangement joins TRBV27 to TRBJ2-3; 7 bases are shared with TRBD1. Germline V CDR1 and CDR2: MNHEY, SMNVEV (reference sequence). The V and J ends lost 6 bases and 0 bases, in that order; junction bases with no gene match: 6. The CDR3 covers 15 residues. The CDR3 is CASRLGTVSTDTQYF. CDR3 nucleotides: TGTGCCAGCAGACTGGGGACAGTGAGCACAGATACGCAGTATTTT.

This clone was seen a few times. The chain links TRBV7-3 to TRBJ1-1, with 7 bases that match TRBD1. There are 14 residues in the CDR3. The trim removed 5 bases at V and 3 bases at J, leaving 6 bases unmatched. Germline values: CDR1 SGHTA, CDR2 FQGTGA. The CDR3 coding sequence is TGTGCCAGCAGCGCGACAGGGTTGGACACTGAAGCTTTCTTT. Encoded protein: CASSATGLDTEAFF.

The V and J genes are TRBV9 and TRBJ1-2, with D perhaps TRBD1 (5 bases). The CDR3 is 12 residues long. Germline-derived CDR1 and CDR2 are SGDLS and YYNGEE. Between the trimmed V and J ends, which lost 0 bases and 7 bases, there was a span of 7 bases. CDR3 coding DNA: TGTGCCAGCAGCGTAGGGGGCTCTGGCTACACCTTC. Translation: CASSVGGSGYTF.